This T cell receptor beta chain was sequenced for a study of CD8+CD57+ T cells in acquired aplastic anemia. As for the study in general: Sorting CD4+ and CD8+ cells gave DNA averaging approximately 3 ug.

The CDR3 extends over 12 amino acids. CDR1 and CDR2 (germline): MNHNS, SASEGT. V gave up 4 bases and J gave up 3 bases, with 4 bases separating them. Profiles of TCR beta VDJ and CDR3 were generated from a genomic DNA template. TCRdb reprocessed the reads via MiXCR and lists one record per CDR3 protein. Of about 160,000 distinct CDR3 sequences in the sample, about 45% were seen once. CD8+CD57+ cell expansion had been shown by flow cytometry in patients chosen for sequencing. Among the patients, none had received any therapy at the time of blood sampling. The V gene is TRBV6-1, the J gene TRBJ1-3; D is undetermined. Sample: sorted CD4+, CD8+, or CD8+CD57+ T cells (not recorded which) from PBMCs. The receptor comes from a human donor with aplastic anemia. CDR3 loop: CASSVVGNTIYF. CDR3 coding DNA: TGTGCCAGCAGTGTGGTTGGAAACACCATATATTTT.